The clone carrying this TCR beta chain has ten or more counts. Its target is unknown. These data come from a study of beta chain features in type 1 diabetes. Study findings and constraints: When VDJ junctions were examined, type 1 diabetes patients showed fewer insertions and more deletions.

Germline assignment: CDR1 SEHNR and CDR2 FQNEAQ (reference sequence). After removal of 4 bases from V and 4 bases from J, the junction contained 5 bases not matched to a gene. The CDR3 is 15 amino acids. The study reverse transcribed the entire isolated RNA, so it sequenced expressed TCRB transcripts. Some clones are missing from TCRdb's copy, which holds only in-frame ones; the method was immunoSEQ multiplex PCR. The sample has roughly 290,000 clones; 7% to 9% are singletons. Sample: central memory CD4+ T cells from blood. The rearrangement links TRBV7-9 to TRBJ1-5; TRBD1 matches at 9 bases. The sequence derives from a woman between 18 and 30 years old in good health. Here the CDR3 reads CASSYGTGINQPQHF. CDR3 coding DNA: TGTGCCAGCAGCTACGGGACAGGGATAAATCAGCCCCAGCATTTT.